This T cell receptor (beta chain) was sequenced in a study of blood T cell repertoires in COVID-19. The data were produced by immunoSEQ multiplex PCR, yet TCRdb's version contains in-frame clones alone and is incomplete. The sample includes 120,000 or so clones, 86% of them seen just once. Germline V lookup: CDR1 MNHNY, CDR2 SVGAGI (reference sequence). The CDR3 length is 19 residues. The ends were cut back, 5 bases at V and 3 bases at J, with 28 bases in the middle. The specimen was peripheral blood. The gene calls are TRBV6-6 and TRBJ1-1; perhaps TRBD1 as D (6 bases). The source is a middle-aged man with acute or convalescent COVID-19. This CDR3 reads CASSRGTSNYGGWDTEAFF. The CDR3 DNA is TGTGCCAGCAGTCGCGGGACAAGCAATTATGGGGGATGGGACACTGAAGCTTTCTTT.